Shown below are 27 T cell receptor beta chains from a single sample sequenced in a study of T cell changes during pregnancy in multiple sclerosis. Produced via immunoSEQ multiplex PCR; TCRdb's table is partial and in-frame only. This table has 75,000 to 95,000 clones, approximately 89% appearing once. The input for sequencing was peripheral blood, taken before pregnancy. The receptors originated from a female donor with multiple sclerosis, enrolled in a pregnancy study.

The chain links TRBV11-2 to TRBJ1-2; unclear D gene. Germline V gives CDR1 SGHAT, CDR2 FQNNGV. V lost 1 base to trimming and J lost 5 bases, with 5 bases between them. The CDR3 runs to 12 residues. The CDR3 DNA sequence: TGTGCCAGCAGCTTAGCGGGGTATGGCTACACCTTC. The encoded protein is CASSLAGYGYTF.

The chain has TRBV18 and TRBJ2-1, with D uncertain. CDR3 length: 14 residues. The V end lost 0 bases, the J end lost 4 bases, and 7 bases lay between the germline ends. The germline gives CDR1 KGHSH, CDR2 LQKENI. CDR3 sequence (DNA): TGTGCCAGCTCACCACCTCCCCGGTACAATGAGCAGTTCTTC. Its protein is CASSPPPRYNEQFF.

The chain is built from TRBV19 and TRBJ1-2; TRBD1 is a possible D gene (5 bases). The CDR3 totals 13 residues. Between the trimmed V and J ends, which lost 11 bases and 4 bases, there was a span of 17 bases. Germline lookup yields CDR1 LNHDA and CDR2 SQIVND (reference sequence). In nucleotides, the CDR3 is TGTGCCTCCAACCCAGGGTTTGGCTATGGCTACACCTTC. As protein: CASNPGFGYGYTF.

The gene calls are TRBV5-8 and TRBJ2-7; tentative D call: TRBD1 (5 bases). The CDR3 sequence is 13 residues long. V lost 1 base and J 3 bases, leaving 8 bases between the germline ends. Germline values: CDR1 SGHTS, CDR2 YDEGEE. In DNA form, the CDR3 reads TGTGCCAGCAGCTTGTATGACAGCTACGAGCAGTACTTC. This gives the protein CASSLYDSYEQYF.

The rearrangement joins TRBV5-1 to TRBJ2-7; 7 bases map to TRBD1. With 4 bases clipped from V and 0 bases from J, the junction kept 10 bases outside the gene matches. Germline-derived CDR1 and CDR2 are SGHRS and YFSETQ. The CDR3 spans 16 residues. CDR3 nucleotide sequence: TGCGCCAGCAGCGGTGATTCAGGGGGTTTCTCCTACGAGCAGTACTTC. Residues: CASSGDSGGFSYEQYF.

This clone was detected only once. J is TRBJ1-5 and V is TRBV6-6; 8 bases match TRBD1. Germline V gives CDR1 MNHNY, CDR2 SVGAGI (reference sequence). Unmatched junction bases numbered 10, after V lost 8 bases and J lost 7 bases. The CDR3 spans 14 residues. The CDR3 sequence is CASYSGRGQQPQHF. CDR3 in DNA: TGTGCCAGCTATTCGGGCAGGGGGCAACAGCCCCAGCATTTT.

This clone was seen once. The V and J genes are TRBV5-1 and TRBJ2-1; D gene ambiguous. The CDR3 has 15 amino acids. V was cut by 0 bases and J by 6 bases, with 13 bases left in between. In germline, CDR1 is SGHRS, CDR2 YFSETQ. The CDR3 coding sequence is TGCGCCAGCAGCTTGGACGTCATCATGGCCAATGAGCAGTTCTTC. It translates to CASSLDVIMANEQFF.

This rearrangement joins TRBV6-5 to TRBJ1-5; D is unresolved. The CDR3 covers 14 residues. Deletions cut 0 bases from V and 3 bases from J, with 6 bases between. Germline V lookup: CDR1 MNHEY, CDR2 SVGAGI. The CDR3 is CASSYSRDNQPQHF. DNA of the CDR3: TGTGCCAGCAGTTACTCGAGGGACAATCAGCCCCAGCATTTT.

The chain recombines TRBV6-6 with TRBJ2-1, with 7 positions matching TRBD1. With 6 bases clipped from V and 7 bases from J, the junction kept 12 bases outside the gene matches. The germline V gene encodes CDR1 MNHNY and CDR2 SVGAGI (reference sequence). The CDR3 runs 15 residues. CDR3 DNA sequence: TGTGCCAGCAGGTCAAGGGGGCGCGGTTCTAATGAGCAGTTCTTC. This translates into CASRSRGRGSNEQFF.

The CDR3 sequence is CASRGSGGGTDTQYF. DNA for the CDR3: TGTGCCAGCAGGGGTAGCGGGGGTGGGACAGATACGCAGTATTTT. This chain uses TRBV2 with TRBJ2-3; 9 nucleotides match TRBD2. This CDR3 is 15 amino acids long. CDR1 SNHLY and CDR2 FYNNEI come from the germline V gene. The J segment lost 3 bases and the V segment lost 6 bases, leaving 7 bases of the junction unmatched.

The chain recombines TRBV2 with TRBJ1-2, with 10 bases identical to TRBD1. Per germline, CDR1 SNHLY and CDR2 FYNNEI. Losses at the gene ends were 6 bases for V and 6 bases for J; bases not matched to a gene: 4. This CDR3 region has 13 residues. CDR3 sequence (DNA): TGTGCCAGCAGGGACAGGGGGAAGAATGGCTACACCTTC. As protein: CASRDRGKNGYTF. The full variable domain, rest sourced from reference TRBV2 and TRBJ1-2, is EPEVTQTPSHQVTQMGQEVILRCVPISNHLYFYWYRQILGQKVEFLVSFYNNEISEKSEIFDDQFSVERPDGSNFTLKIRSTKLEDSAMYFCASRDRGKNGYTFGSGTRLTVV.

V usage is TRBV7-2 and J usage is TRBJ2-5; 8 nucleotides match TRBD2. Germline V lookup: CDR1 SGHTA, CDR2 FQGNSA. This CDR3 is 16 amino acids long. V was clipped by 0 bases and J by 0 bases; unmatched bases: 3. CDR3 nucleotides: TGTGCCAGCAGCTTAGCGGCTAGCGGGTACCAAGAGACCCAGTACTTC. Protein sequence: CASSLAASGYQETQYF. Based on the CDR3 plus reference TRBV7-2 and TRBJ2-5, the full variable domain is GAGVSQSPSNKVTEKGKDVELRCDPISGHTALYWYRQSLGQGLEFLIYFQGNSAPDKSGLPSDRFSAERTGGSVSTLTIQRTQQEDSAVYLCASSLAASGYQETQYFGPGTRLLVL.

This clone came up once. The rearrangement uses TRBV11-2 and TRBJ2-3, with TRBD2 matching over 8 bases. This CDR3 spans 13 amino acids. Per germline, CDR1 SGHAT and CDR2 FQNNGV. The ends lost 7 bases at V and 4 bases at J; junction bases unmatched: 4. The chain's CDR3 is CASTSGSADTQYF. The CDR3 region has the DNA TGTGCCAGCACTAGCGGGTCCGCAGATACGCAGTATTTT.

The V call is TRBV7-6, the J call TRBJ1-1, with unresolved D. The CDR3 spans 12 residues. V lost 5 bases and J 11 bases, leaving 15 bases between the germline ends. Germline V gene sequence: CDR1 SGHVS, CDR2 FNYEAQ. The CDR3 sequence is CASSGILGSAFF. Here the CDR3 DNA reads TGTGCCAGCAGCGGTATTTTGGGTAGCGCTTTCTTT.

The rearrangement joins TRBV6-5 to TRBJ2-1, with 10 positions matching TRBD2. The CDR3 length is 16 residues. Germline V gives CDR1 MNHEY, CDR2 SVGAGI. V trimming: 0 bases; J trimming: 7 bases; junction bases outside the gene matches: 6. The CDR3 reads CASSYSIASGRNEQFF. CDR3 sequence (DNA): TGTGCCAGCAGTTACTCGATAGCTAGCGGGAGAAATGAGCAGTTCTTC.

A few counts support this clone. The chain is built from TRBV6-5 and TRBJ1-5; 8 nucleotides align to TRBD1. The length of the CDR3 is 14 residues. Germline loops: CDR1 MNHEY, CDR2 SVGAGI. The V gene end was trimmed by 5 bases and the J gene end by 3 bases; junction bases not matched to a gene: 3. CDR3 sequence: CASSLTGDNQPQHF. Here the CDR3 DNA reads TGTGCCAGCAGTCTGACAGGGGACAATCAGCCCCAGCATTTT.

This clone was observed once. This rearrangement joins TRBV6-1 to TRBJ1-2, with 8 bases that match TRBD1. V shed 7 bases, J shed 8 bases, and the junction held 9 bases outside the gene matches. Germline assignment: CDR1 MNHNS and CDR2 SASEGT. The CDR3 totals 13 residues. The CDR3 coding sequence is TGTGCCAGCACTCTGACAGGGGATGGGGGCTACACCTTC. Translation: CASTLTGDGGYTF.

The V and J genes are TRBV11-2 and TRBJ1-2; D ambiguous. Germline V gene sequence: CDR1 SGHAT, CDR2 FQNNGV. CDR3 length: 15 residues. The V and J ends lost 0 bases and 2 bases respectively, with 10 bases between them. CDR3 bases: TGTGCCAGCAGCTTAGATTTTGCGCGGAACTATGGCTACACCTTC. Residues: CASSLDFARNYGYTF.

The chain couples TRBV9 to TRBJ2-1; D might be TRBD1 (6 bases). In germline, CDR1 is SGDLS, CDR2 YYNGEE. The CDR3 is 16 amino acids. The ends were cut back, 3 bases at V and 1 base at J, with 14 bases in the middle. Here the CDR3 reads CASSGTDFLSYNEQFF. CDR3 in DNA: TGTGCCAGCAGCGGGACAGACTTCCTATCCTACAATGAGCAGTTCTTC.

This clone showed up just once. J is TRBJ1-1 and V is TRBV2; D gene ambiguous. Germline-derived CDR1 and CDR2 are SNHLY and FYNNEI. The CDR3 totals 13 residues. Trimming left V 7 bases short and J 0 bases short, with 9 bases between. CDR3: CASTSPVNTEAFF. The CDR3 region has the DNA TGTGCCAGCACCTCCCCGGTGAACACTGAAGCTTTCTTT.

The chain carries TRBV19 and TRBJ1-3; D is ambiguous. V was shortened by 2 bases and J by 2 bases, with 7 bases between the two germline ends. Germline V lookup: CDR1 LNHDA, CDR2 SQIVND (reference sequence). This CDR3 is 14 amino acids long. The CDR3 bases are TGTGCCAGTAGTATAATGAGTCCTGGAAACACCATATATTTT. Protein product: CASSIMSPGNTIYF.

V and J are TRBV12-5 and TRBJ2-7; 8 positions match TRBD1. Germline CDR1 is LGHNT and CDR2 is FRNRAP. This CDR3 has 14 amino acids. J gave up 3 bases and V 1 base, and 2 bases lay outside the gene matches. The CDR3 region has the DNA TGTGCTAGTGGTTTGGGGGGGACAGGCTACGAGCAGTACTTC. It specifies CASGLGGTGYEQYF.

CDR3 bases: TGTGCCAGTAGTCTCCGACTATTCAATGAGCAGTTCTTC. Residues: CASSLRLFNEQFF. This chain connects TRBV19 to TRBJ2-1; a weak D match, TRBD2 (5 bases). In germline, CDR1 is LNHDA, CDR2 SQIVND (reference sequence). This CDR3 comprises 13 residues. With 5 bases removed from V and 6 bases from J, the gap between germline ends came to 11 bases.

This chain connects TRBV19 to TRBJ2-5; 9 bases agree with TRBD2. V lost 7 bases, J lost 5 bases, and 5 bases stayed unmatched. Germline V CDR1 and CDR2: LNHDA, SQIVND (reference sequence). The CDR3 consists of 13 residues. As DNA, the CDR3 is TGTGCCAGTACTAGCGGGGCCCCGGAGACCCAGTACTTC. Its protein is CASTSGAPETQYF.

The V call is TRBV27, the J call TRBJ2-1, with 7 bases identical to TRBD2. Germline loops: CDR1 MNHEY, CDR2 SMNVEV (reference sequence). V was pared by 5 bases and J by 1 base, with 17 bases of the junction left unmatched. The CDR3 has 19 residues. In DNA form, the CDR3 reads TGTGCCAGCAGTACCACCGGGACTACAGGAATTGGTTCCTACAATGAGCAGTTCTTC. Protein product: CASSTTGTTGIGSYNEQFF.

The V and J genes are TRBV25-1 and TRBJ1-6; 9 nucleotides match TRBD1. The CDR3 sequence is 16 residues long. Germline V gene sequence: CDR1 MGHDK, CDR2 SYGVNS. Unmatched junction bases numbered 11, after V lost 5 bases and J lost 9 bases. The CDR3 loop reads CASSRTSGTGFSPLHF. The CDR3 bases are TGTGCCAGCAGTCGTACCTCCGGGACAGGGTTTTCACCCCTCCACTTT.

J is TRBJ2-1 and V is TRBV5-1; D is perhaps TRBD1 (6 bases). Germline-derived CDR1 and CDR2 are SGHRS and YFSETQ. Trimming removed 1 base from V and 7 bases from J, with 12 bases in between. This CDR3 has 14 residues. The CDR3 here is CASSLTSGVNEQFF. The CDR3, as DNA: TGCGCCAGCAGCTTGACCTCAGGGGTAAATGAGCAGTTCTTC.